This TCR beta chain emerged from a study of PD-1 blockade in classical Hodgkin lymphoma. Findings of the study overall: Reported baseline diversity: healthy donors highest, relapsed/refractory patients lowest.

About this clone: Antigen unknown.

This table comes from immunoSEQ multiplex PCR, and its TCRdb copy is limited to in-frame clones, with some not included. The sample has about 64,000 clones; over 85% are singletons. Time point meaning: cycle 4 day 1 (C4D1), after 6 weeks of nivolumab. Every single patient, without exception, relapsed after autologous stem cell transplantation, and brentuximab vedotin exposure varied. Here the sequenced sample was peripheral blood mononuclear cells (PBMCs), taken before the fourth cycle of nivolumab. This TCR came from a human donor with classical Hodgkin lymphoma.

The CDR3 bases are TGTGCCAGCAGCTCTGGCGGCTCAGGGGCCAACGTCCTGACTTTC. This sequence encodes CASSSGGSGANVLTF. The chain joins TRBV5-4 to TRBJ2-6; no definite D call. V was trimmed by 3 bases and J by 4 bases, leaving 11 bases between them. The CDR3 totals 15 residues. Germline CDR1 and CDR2: SGHNT and YYREEE (reference sequence).